These 14 T cell receptor beta chains came from one sample sequenced in a study of shared clonotypes between healthy human individuals. Data came from immunoSEQ multiplex PCR; TCRdb stores just in-frame clones and leaves some out. Of approximately 240,000 clones in the sample, approximately 65% were seen once. Sequencing input: memory CD4+ T cells sorted from blood. Specified subset: CD45RA-negative fraction. These receptor sequences come from a man aged 25-45 years in good health.

Comments on this clone: Germline is not matched at one junction end, which may reflect a read error. V and J are TRBV23-1 and TRBJ2-4; D is unclear. TRBV23-1 is given ORF status, its function remaining uncertain. The CDR3 totals 12 residues. CDR3 DNA sequence: TGCGCCAGCGGCCGGGCCATAAACATTCAGTACTTC. Translating it yields CASGRAINIQYF.

The chain has TRBV2 and TRBJ1-5; D remains unclear. This CDR3 spans 13 amino acids. Trimming pared 1 base from V and 7 bases from J, leaving 8 bases between. Germline values: CDR1 SNHLY, CDR2 FYNNEI. The CDR3 sequence is CASSEDLGQPQHF. CDR3 DNA: TGTGCCAGCAGTGAAGATCTCGGGCAGCCCCAGCATTTT.

DNA for the CDR3: TGTGCCAGAAGCGGAGACACGGGAGAGAACACTGAAGCTTTCTTT. Protein product: CARSGDTGENTEAFF. The chain joins TRBV5-3 to TRBJ1-1; unclear D gene. TRBV5-3 is an open reading frame, and its role is uncertain. The CDR3 length is 15 residues. V lost 4 bases to trimming and J lost 1 base, with 14 bases between them.

The gene calls are TRBV6-6 and TRBJ2-7; D remains ambiguous. The length of the CDR3 is 12 residues. V lost 7 bases and J 7 bases, leaving 14 bases between the germline ends. Germline assignment: CDR1 MNHNY and CDR2 SVGAGI (reference sequence). The DNA for the CDR3 is TGTGCCAGCACTAAACGTGGTGAGGAGCAGTACTTC. It codes for CASTKRGEEQYF.

The chain carries TRBV14 and TRBJ2-7; D not certain. CDR1 is SGHDN, CDR2 FVKESK, per germline. Trimming removed 4 bases from V and 3 bases from J, with 13 bases in between. The length of the CDR3 is 14 residues. The CDR3: CASSPQPLHYEQYF. CDR3 DNA sequence: TGTGCCAGCAGCCCACAGCCTCTGCACTACGAGCAGTACTTC.

This chain uses TRBV18 with TRBJ2-1; a possible D gene is TRBD2 (6 bases). The germline CDR1 and CDR2 sequences are KGHSH and LQKENI. V was clipped by 3 bases and J by 5 bases, with 14 bases between them. This CDR3 region has 15 residues. The CDR3 loop reads CASSPELALNNEQFF. In DNA form, the CDR3 reads TGTGCCAGCTCACCGGAACTAGCCCTTAACAATGAGCAGTTCTTC.

The J gene is TRBJ2-2, the V gene TRBV19; possibly TRBD1 for D (6 bases). V lost 6 bases to trimming and J lost 7 bases, with 15 bases between them. This CDR3 has 14 residues. CDR1 LNHDA and CDR2 SQIVND come from the germline V gene (reference sequence). The CDR3 spells CASRTTGFGGELFF. The CDR3 DNA reads as TGTGCCAGTAGAACCACAGGGTTCGGCGGGGAGCTGTTTTTT.

The chain employs TRBV7-9 and TRBJ1-1; no clear D. Trimming removed 5 bases at V and 1 base at J, with 11 bases between. CDR3 length equals 14 residues. The germline V gene has CDR1 SEHNR and CDR2 FQNEAQ (reference sequence). The CDR3, as DNA: TGTGCCAGCAGCAGACACCTTCAGAACACTGAAGCTTTCTTT. This gives the protein CASSRHLQNTEAFF.

This rearrangement joins TRBV27 to TRBJ2-3, with D unclear. Trimming took 3 bases from V and 10 from J, leaving 26 bases between them. This CDR3 is built from 17 residues. Germline V CDR1 and CDR2: MNHEY, SMNVEV (reference sequence). The CDR3 sequence: CASSFATAAVLPQPQYF. In DNA, the CDR3 is TGTGCCAGCAGTTTTGCGACGGCGGCAGTCTTGCCCCAGCCGCAGTATTTT.

This chain joins TRBV28 and TRBJ2-7, with D perhaps given as TRBD1 or TRBD2 (5 bases each). The CDR3 has 19 residues. V was trimmed by 2 bases and J by 0 bases, leaving 23 bases between them. Germline values: CDR1 MDHEN, CDR2 SYDVKM. This CDR3 is CASSLAPGLRQRSSYEQYF. The DNA for the CDR3 is TGTGCCAGCAGTTTAGCCCCTGGATTGCGACAGCGGAGCTCCTACGAGCAGTACTTC.

The chain recombines TRBV27 with TRBJ2-5; TRBD2 matches 8 bases. The ends lost 5 bases at V and 5 bases at J; junction bases unmatched: 4. The CDR3 consists of 13 residues. Germline CDR1 and CDR2: MNHEY and SMNVEV (reference sequence). CDR3 coding DNA: TGTGCCAGCAGTGGACTAGCTAGGGAGACCCAGTACTTC. Protein: CASSGLARETQYF.

This chain uses TRBV5-1 with TRBJ2-3; TRBD1 might be the D (7 bases). Germline V CDR1 and CDR2: SGHRS, YFSETQ. The V and J ends lost 4 bases and 6 bases respectively, with 21 bases between them. The CDR3 has 16 residues. The CDR3 nucleotides are TGCGCCAGCAGCAAAGGGCGTCAGGGGGGCTTCGATACGCAGTATTTT. Encoded protein: CASSKGRQGGFDTQYF.

The genes are TRBV5-1 and TRBJ2-3; the match to TRBD2 covers 15 bases. This CDR3 region has 18 residues. V lost 4 bases, J lost 2 bases, and 8 bases stayed unmatched. Germline V gives CDR1 SGHRS, CDR2 YFSETQ. CDR3 nucleotides: TGCGCCAGCAGCGAGGGGACTAGCGGGAGGCCCTTCACAGATACGCAGTATTTT. It specifies CASSEGTSGRPFTDTQYF.

In the case of this clone: Since a much larger clone is just one base distant, this may be a read error. This specimen includes other DNA sequences encoding the same CDR3. The CDR3 loop reads CASSEMGHQSYNEQFF. The DNA of the CDR3 is TGTGCCAGCAGTGAAATGGGGCACCAATCCTACAATGAGCAGTTCTTC. The genes are TRBV2 and TRBJ2-1; D is possibly TRBD1 (5 bases). The germline V and J ends were trimmed by 2 bases and 1 base, with 12 bases remaining between them. The CDR3 spans 16 residues. Germline V gene lookup returns CDR1 SNHLY and CDR2 FYNNEI.